A single T cell receptor beta chain is shown here with its context. The antigen is unknown. This specimen comes from a study of T cell repertoires in ileal Crohn's disease. As for the study in general: All patients had surgery for stricturing (about 60%) or penetrating (39%) disease. About half of patients got postoperative therapy: approximately 12 thiopurines, around 20 anti-TNF. Study results and caveats: Endoscopy was done a median approximately 6.7 months after surgery.

Time point meaning: neoterminal ileum biopsy at postoperative endoscopy, about 6 months after surgery. TCRdb's table, derived via immunoSEQ multiplex PCR, lists solely in-frame clones and lacks some. Here the sample spans 12,000 or so clones, around 83% being singletons. The CDR3 sequence is 14 residues long. The germline V gene has CDR1 MNHNS and CDR2 SASEGT. Deletions cut 1 base from V and 10 bases from J, with 16 bases between. This sequence was found in an adult with Crohn's disease. What was sequenced was ileal tissue. The chain couples TRBV6-1 to TRBJ1-1; D is undetermined. The chain's CDR3 is CASSEGGWSLGAFF. The DNA for the CDR3 is TGTGCCAGCAGTGAAGGAGGCTGGTCCTTAGGAGCTTTCTTT.